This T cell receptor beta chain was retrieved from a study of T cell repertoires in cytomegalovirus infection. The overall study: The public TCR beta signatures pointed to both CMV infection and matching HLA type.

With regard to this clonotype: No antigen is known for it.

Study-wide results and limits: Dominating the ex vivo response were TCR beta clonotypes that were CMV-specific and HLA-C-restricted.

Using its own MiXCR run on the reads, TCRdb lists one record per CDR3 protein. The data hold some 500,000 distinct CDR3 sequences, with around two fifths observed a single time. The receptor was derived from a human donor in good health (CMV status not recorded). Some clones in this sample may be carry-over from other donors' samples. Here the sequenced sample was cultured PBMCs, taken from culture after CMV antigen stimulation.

In nucleotides, the CDR3 is TGTGCCAGCAGCTTCCCAGGGGACTACGAGCAGTACTTC. Amino acids: CASSFPGDYEQYF. The chain carries TRBV7-3 and TRBJ2-7; the D gene is possibly TRBD1 (6 bases). Germline V gene lookup returns CDR1 SGHTA and CDR2 FQGTGA. This CDR3 has 13 amino acids. The V end was cut by 3 bases, the J end by 3 bases, with 9 bases between.